The sequence of this T cell receptor (beta chain) was determined in a study of blood T cell repertoires in COVID-19 (dated by TCRdb to between 2020 and 2021). Regarding the research as a whole: Samples from collaborators originated in the United States, Italy and Spain and spanned both the acute and convalescent phases of COVID-19. The prospective study material was composed of cDNA or gDNA derived from T cells, B-cell-depleted T cells, or PBMCs. Subjects who had been exposed to COVID-19, were actively infected with it, or had recovered from it provided the deeply sampled blood TCRbeta repertoires that made up the dataset. A freely available public database, intended as a resource for researchers studying the immune response to SARS-CoV-2, is where the repertoires were released. Samples were obtained from the ongoing ImmuneRACE study (first 160 participants) and from 1,200 or so subjects provided by 6 global collaborators. Nearly every sample came with metadata listing a de-identified subject ID, COVID-19 status, age in years and sex. Where available, HLA class I and class II types were taken from metadata supplied by the sample provider and were not determined by assay-based typing.

This clone turned up a few times. It has no known antigen specificity. Qualities for individual bases were not recorded, and no much larger clone is one base off. The immunoSEQ Assay, a bias-controlled multiplex PCR, was used to amplify TCRbeta CDR3 regions from genomic DNA. The original pipeline was this. The number of nucleated cells in each sample was estimated from the amplification of reference gene primers within the assay. To quantify the absolute abundance of each unique TCRbeta CDR3 rearrangement, sequence reads were collapsed and filtered. Productive Simpson clonality was computed per sample as the square root of Simpson's diversity index over productive rearrangements. This is the immuneACCESS table as TCRdb keeps it, with only in-frame sequences that have V and J called. A part of the clones is gone; compared with another copy, unresolved V genes explain less than half, and the rest is unexplained. The V and J calls and clone size come from that table; D and trimming were worked out from the DNA. Recorded for this sample are 72,000 or so clones; approximately 86% of them occurred a single time. The ten largest clones represent around 13% of the sample.

Results and caveats for the whole study, not just this receptor: Clinical and demographic metadata were provided uncurated, with the amount varying by source and participant.

Collaborating institutions collected whole blood in K2EDTA tubes following their own protocols. For TCRbeta analysis, collaborators shipped samples in one of three forms: frozen whole blood, isolated PBMCs, or DNA extracted from either of those sample types. Taken from the germline V gene, the CDR1 and CDR2 loops are SGHAT and FQNNGV. The cysteine opens and the phenylalanine closes a CDR3 of 14 amino acids. Left in the record is the CDR3 DNA by itself, 42 bases read in frame from the first base. Relative to germline, V is 4 bases shorter and J is 14 bases shorter, with 18 bases between their ends. The rearrangement joined TRBV11-2 to TRBJ1-6; the D segment could be TRBD1, given 5 matching bases. This clonotype was obtained from a woman in her sixties or seventies with acute or convalescent COVID-19. The sequencing input was peripheral blood. The DNA reads as follows: TGTGCCAGCAGCTGGGGGAGGGAGGGTGGAACCCTCCACTTT. This translates into CASSWGREGGTLHF.